Below are 4 T cell receptor beta chains sequenced from a single sample in a study of T cell responses to AZD1222 COVID-19 vaccine. Profiled with immunoSEQ multiplex PCR; TCRdb holds only in-frame clones, not every one. The sample yields more than 250,000 clones, more than 85% seen once. Sequenced here: peripheral blood, sampled on day 0 of AZD1222 vaccination. The receptors originated from an adult in good health.

The chain recombines TRBV5-1 with TRBJ2-7; unclear D gene. This CDR3 region has 13 residues. The germline V gene has CDR1 SGHRS and CDR2 YFSETQ. V gave up 2 bases and J gave up 4 bases, with 10 bases separating them. DNA of the CDR3: TGCGCCAGCAGCTTTGCCCCCCCGTACGAGCAGTACTTC. Protein product: CASSFAPPYEQYF.

The chain combines TRBV5-4 with TRBJ2-7; the D gene could be TRBD1 or TRBD2 (5 bases each). Germline V gives CDR1 SGHNT, CDR2 YYREEE (reference sequence). This CDR3 is 14 amino acids long. V gave up 1 base and J gave up 4 bases, with 12 bases separating them. CDR3 region: CASSLYGTQYEQYF. CDR3 nucleotide sequence: TGTGCCAGCAGCTTGTATGGGACCCAATACGAGCAGTACTTC.

This rearrangement joins TRBV29-1 to TRBJ1-2; a weak D match, TRBD1 (5 bases). V lost 4 bases and J 6 bases, leaving 30 bases between the germline ends. CDR1 and CDR2 (germline): SQVTM, ANQGSEA. This CDR3 region has 18 residues. In nucleotides, the CDR3 is TGCAGCGTTGCGAGGTTTTCGGGAGCTAACCGTGGGGGGGATGGCTACACCTTC. Its translation is CSVARFSGANRGGDGYTF.

This clone was picked up one time. Here the CDR3 reads CASSYSKGEAFF. CDR3 DNA: TGTGCCAGCAGTTACTCGAAGGGTGAAGCTTTCTTT. This chain connects TRBV6-5 to TRBJ1-1; D gene unclear. The CDR3 consists of 12 residues. Trimming took off 0 bases at V and 7 bases at J, with 6 bases between the two ends. The germline V gene has CDR1 MNHEY and CDR2 SVGAGI.